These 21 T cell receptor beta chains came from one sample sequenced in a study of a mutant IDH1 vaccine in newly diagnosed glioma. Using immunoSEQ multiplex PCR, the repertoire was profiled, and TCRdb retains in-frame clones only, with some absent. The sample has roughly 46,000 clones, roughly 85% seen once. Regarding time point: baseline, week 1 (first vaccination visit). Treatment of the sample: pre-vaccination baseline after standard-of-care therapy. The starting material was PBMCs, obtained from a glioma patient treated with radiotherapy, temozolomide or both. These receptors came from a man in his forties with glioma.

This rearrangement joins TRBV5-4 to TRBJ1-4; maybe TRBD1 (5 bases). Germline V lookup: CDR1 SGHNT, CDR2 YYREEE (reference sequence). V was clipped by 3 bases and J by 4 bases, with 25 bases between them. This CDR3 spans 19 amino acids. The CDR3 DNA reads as TGTGCCAGCAGCTCGCCTTGGGTTTTCTCAGGGATTGGTAATGAAAAACTGTTTTTT. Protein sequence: CASSSPWVFSGIGNEKLFF.

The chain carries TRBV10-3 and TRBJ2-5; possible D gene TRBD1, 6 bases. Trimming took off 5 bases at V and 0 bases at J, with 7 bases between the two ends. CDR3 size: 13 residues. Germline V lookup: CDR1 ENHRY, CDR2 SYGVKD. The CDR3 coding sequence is TGTGCCATCAGTAGACAGGACCAAGAGACCCAGTACTTC. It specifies CAISRQDQETQYF.

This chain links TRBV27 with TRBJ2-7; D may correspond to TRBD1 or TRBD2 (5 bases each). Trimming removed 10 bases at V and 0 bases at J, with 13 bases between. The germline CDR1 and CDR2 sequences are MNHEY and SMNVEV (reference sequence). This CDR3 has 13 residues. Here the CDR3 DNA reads TGTGCCACCCACCGGGACGACTCCTACGAGCAGTACTTC. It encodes CATHRDDSYEQYF.

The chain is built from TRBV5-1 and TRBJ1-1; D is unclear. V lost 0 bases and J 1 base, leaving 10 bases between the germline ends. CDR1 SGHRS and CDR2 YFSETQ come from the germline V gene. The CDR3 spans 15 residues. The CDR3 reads CASSLDPLPNTEAFF. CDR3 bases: TGCGCCAGCAGCTTGGATCCGTTGCCGAACACTGAAGCTTTCTTT.

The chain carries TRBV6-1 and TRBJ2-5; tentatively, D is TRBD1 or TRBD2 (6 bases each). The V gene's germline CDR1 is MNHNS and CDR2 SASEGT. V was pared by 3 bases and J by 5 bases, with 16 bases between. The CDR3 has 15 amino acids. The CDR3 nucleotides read TGTGCCAGCAGTGATGATCCGGGGGCCCGGGAGACCCAGTACTTC. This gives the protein CASSDDPGARETQYF.

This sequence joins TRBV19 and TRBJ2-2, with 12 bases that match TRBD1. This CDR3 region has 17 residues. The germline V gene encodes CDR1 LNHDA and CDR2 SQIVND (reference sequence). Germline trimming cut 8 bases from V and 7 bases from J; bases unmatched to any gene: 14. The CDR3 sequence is CASGAGGQGALLGELFF. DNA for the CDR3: TGTGCCAGTGGAGCCGGGGGACAGGGGGCGCTTCTCGGGGAGCTGTTTTTT.

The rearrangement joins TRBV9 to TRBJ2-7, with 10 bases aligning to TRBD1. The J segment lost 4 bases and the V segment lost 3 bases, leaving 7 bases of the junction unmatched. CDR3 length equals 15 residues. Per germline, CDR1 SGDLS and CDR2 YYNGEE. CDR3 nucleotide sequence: TGTGCCAGCAGCGCACACTGGACAGGGGGGTACGAGCAGTACTTC. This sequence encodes CASSAHWTGGYEQYF.

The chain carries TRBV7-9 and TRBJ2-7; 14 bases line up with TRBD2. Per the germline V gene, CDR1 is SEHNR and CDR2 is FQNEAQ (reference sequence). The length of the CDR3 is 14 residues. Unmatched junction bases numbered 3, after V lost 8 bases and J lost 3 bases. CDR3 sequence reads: CASGTSGGNYEQYF. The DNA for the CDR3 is TGTGCCAGCGGGACTAGCGGGGGAAACTACGAGCAGTACTTC. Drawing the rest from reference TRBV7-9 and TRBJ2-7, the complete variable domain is DTGVSQNPRHKITKRGQNVTFRCDPISEHNRLYWYRQTLGQGPEFLTYFQNEAQLEKSRLLSDRFSAERPKGSFSTLEIQRTEQGDSAMYLCASGTSGGNYEQYFGPGTRLTVT.

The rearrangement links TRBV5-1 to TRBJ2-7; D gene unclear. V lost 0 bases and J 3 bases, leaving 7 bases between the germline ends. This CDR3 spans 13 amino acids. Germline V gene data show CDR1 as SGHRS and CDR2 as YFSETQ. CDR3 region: CASSLGRSYEQYF. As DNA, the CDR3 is TGCGCCAGCAGCTTGGGGCGGAGCTACGAGCAGTACTTC.

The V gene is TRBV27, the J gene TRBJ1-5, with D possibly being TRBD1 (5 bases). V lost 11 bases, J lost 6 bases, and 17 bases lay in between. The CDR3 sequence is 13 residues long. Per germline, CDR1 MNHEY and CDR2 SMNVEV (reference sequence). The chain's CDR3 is CASAFTGGQPQHF. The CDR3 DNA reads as TGTGCCTCAGCTTTTACAGGCGGTCAGCCCCAGCATTTT.

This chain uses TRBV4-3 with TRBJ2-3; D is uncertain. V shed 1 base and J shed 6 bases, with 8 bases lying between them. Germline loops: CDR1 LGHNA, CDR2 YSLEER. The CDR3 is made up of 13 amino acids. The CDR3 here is CASSQASWDTQYF. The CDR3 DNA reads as TGCGCCAGCAGCCAAGCCTCTTGGGATACGCAGTATTTT.

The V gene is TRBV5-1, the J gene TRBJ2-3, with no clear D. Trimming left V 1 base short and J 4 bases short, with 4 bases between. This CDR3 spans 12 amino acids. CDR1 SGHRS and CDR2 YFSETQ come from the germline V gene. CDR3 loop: CASSLTSDTQYF. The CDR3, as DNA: TGCGCCAGCAGCTTGACCTCAGATACGCAGTATTTT.

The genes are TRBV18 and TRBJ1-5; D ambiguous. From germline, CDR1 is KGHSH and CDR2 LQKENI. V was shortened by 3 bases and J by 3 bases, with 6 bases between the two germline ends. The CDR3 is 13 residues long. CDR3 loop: CASSPDYNQPQHF. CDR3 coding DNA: TGTGCCAGCTCACCGGACTACAATCAGCCCCAGCATTTT.

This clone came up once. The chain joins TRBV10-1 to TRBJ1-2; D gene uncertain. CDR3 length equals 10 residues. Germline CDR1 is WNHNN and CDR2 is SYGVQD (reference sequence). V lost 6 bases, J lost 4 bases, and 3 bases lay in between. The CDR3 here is CASRTYGYTF. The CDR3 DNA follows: TGCGCCAGCAGGACCTATGGCTACACCTTC.

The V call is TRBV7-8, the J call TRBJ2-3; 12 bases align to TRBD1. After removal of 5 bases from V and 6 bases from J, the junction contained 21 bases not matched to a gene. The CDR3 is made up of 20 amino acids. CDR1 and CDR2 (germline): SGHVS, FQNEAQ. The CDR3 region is CASSPWGQGAEGSRVDTQYF. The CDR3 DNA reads TGTGCCAGCAGCCCATGGGGACAGGGGGCGGAGGGGTCCCGGGTGGATACGCAGTATTTT.

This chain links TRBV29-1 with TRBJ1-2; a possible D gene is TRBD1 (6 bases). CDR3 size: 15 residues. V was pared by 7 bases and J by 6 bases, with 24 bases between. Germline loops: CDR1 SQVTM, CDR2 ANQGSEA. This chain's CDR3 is CSADVVGGAGNGYTF. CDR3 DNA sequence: TGCAGCGCGGACGTTGTGGGGGGCGCGGGAAATGGCTACACCTTC.

CDR3 in DNA: TGTGCCAGCAGGGGTTCGACAGGGTGGGGCACTGAAGCTTTCTTT. Its protein product is CASRGSTGWGTEAFF. V and J are TRBV6-6 and TRBJ1-1, with TRBD1 matching over 7 bases. V was clipped by 6 bases and J by 4 bases; unmatched bases: 11. Germline CDR1 MNHNY, CDR2 SVGAGI (reference sequence). The length of the CDR3 is 15 residues.

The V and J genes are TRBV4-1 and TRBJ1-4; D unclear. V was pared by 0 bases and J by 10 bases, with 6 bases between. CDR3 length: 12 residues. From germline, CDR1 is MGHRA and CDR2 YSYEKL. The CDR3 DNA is TGCGCCAGCAGCCAAGATGGGATAAAACTGTTTTTT. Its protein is CASSQDGIKLFF.

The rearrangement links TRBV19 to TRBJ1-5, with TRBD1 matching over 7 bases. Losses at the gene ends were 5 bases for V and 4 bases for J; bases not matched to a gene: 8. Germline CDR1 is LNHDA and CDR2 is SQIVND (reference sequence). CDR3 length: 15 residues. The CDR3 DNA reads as TGTGCCAGTAGTCGAGACAGGGAGTGGAATCAGCCCCAGCATTTT. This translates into CASSRDREWNQPQHF.

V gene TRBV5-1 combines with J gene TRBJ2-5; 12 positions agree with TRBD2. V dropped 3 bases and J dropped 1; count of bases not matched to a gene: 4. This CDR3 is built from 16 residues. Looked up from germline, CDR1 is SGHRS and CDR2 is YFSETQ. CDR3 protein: CASSSGLAGPQETQYF. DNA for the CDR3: TGCGCCAGCAGCTCAGGACTAGCGGGGCCCCAAGAGACCCAGTACTTC.

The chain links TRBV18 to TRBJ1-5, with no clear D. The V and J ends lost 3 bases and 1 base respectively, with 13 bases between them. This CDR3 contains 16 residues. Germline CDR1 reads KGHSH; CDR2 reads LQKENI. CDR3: CASSPSILGSNQPQHF. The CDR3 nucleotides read TGTGCCAGCTCACCCAGCATTCTCGGGAGCAATCAGCCCCAGCATTTT.